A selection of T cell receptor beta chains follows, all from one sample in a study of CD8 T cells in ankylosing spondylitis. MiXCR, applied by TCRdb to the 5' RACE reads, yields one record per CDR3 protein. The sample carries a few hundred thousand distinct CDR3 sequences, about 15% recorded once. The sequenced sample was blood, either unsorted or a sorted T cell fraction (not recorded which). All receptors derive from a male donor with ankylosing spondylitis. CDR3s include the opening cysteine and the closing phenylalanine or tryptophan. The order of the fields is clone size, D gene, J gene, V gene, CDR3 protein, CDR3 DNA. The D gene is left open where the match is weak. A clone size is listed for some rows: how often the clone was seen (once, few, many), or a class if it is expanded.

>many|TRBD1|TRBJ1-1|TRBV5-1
CASSFTGGGTEAFF
TGCGCCAGCAGCTTCACAGGGGGAGGAACTGAAGCTTTCTTT
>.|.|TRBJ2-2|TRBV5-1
CASSLAPTNTGELFF
TGCGCCAGCAGCTTGGCTCCGACGAACACCGGGGAGCTGTTTTTT
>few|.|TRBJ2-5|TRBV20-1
CSAPRGRVAGETQYF
TGCAGTGCCCCCCGGGGCAGGGTGGCTGGAGAGACCCAGTACTTC
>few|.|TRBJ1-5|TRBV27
CASSRDRMSNQPQHF
TGTGCCAGCAGCCGAGACAGAATGAGCAATCAGCCCCAGCATTTT
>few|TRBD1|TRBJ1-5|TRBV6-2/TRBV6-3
CASSGDRARNQPQHF
TGTGCCAGCAGCGGCGACAGGGCCCGCAATCAGCCCCAGCATTTT
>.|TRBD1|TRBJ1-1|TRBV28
CASRTGTVREAFF
TGTGCCAGCAGGACCGGGACAGTGAGAGAAGCTTTCTTT
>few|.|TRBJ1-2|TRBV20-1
CSATPDSIHYTF
TGCAGTGCCACCCCTGACAGTATCCACTACACCTTC
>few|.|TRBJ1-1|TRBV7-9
CASSLEILGGKNTEAFF
TGTGCCAGCAGCTTAGAAATCCTCGGGGGGAAGAACACTGAAGCTTTCTTT
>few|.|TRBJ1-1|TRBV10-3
CATGVGTEAFF
TGTGCCACCGGGGTAGGGACTGAAGCTTTCTTT
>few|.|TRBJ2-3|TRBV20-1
CSARGLSSTDTQYF
TGCAGTGCTAGAGGTTTGTCTAGCACAGATACGCAGTATTTT
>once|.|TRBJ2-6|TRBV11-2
CASSATRRGQRSSGANVLTF
TGTGCCAGCAGCGCCACGCGGCGGGGACAGCGAAGCTCTGGGGCCAACGTCCTGACTTTC
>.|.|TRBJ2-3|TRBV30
CAWSRTRTGPDTQYF
TGTGCCTGGAGCAGAACCCGGACCGGCCCAGATACGCAGTATTTT
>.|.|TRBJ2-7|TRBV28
CASVRGGIDSYEQYF
TGTGCCAGCGTTAGAGGGGGGATCGACTCCTACGAGCAGTACTTC
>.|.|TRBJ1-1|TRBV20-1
CSAAGNTEAFF
TGCAGTGCGGCAGGGAACACTGAAGCTTTCTTT
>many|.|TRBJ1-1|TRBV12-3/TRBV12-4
CASSLVETEAFF
TGTGCCAGCAGTTTGGTGGAAACCGAAGCTTTCTTT
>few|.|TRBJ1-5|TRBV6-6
CASSYSRGQPQHF
TGTGCCAGCAGTTACTCGAGGGGTCAGCCCCAGCATTTT
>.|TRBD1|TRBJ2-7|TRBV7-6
CASSPQSRDRETRSYEQYF
TGTGCCAGCAGCCCCCAGTCCCGGGACAGGGAAACCCGATCCTACGAGCAGTACTTC
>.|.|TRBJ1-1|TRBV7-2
CASSSSGNPEAFF
TGTGCCAGCAGCTCCTCAGGAAATCCTGAAGCTTTCTTT
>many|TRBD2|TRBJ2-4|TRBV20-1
CSAFSGTAKNIQYF
TGCAGTGCTTTTAGCGGGACAGCCAAAAACATTCAGTACTTC
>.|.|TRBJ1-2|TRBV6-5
CASSFWENYGYTF
TGTGCCAGCAGTTTTTGGGAAAACTATGGCTACACCTTC
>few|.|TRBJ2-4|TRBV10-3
CAISADRDLNIQYF
TGTGCCATCAGTGCCGACAGGGACTTAAACATTCAGTACTTC
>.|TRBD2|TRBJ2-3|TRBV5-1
CASSLVMAGGTDTQYF
TGCGCCAGCAGTTTGGTGATGGCGGGAGGCACAGATACGCAGTATTTT
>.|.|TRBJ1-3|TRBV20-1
CSASRDGENTIYF
TGCAGTGCTTCCAGGGATGGGGAAAACACCATATATTTT
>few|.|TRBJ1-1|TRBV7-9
CASSLGRGGTEAFF
TGTGCCAGCAGCTTAGGCAGGGGTGGGACTGAAGCTTTCTTT
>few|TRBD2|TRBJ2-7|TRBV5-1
CASSPLAGDSYEQYF
TGCGCCAGCAGCCCCTTAGCGGGGGACTCCTACGAGCAGTACTTC
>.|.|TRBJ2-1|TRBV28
CASRTVYNEQFF
TGTGCCAGCCGGACTGTCTACAATGAGCAGTTCTTC
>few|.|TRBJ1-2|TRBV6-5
CASSRGDAGYTF
TGTGCCAGCAGTCGAGGGGACGCTGGCTACACCTTC
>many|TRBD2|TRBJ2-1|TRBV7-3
CASSRTSDYNEQFF
TGTGCCAGCAGTCGGACTAGCGATTACAATGAGCAGTTCTTC
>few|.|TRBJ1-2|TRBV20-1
CSAKPSGTEGPNVYGYTF
TGCAGTGCTAAACCTTCCGGGACGGAAGGACCAAACGTCTATGGCTACACCTTC
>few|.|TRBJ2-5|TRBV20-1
CSARVVPRETQYF
TGCAGTGCTAGAGTTGTACCCCGTGAGACCCAGTACTTC
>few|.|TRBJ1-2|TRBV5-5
CASSRILREEIAGGYTF
TGTGCCAGCAGTCGGATCCTCCGGGAGGAAATTGCCGGGGGCTACACCTTC
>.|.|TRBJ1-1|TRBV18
CASSPQTATNTEAFF
TGTGCCAGCTCACCCCAGACAGCGACGAACACTGAAGCTTTCTTT
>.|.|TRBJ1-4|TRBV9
CASSVAQGGEKLFF
TGTGCCAGCAGCGTAGCACAGGGAGGTGAAAAACTGTTTTTT
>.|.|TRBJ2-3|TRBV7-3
CASSQQGSTDTQYF
TGTGCCAGCAGCCAACAGGGAAGCACAGATACGCAGTATTTT
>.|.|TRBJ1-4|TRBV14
CASSQGVETATNEKLFF
TGTGCCAGCAGCCAAGGAGTGGAGACGGCAACTAATGAAAAACTGTTTTTT
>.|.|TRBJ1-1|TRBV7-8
CASSLGLAEAFF
TGTGCCAGCAGCTTAGGGTTAGCTGAAGCTTTCTTT
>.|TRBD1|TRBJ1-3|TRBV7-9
CASSSDRRGNTIYF
TGTGCCAGCAGCTCGGACAGGCGTGGAAACACCATATATTTT
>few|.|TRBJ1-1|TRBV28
CASTRFTSEAFF
TGTGCCAGCACCAGGTTTACTAGTGAAGCTTTCTTT
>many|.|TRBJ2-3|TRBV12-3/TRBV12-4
CASSLTGGNTDTQYF
TGTGCCAGCAGTTTAACGGGGGGCAACACAGATACGCAGTATTTT
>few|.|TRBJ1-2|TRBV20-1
CSARDARANYGYTF
TGCAGTGCTAGAGATGCCAGGGCCAACTATGGCTACACCTTC
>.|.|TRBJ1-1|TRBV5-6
CASRQGRAEAFF
TGTGCCAGCAGACAGGGTCGGGCTGAAGCTTTCTTT
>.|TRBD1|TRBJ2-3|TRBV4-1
CASSLYRTGEGTDTQYF
TGCGCCAGCAGCCTATACCGGACAGGGGAAGGCACAGATACGCAGTATTTT
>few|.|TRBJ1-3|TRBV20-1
CSASTGNTIYF
TGCAGTGCTAGTACTGGAAACACCATATATTTT
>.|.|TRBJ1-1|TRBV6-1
CATDARAVNTEAFF
TGTGCCACCGACGCTCGGGCCGTGAACACTGAAGCTTTCTTT
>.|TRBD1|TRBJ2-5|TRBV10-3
CAISEGTGGETQYF
TGTGCCATCAGTGAAGGGACAGGGGGCGAGACCCAGTACTTC
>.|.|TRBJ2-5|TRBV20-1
CSARDMEGAGETQYF
TGCAGTGCTAGAGATATGGAGGGGGCGGGGGAGACCCAGTACTTC
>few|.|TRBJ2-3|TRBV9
CASSVGFSTDTQYF
TGTGCCAGCAGCGTAGGCTTCAGCACAGATACGCAGTATTTT
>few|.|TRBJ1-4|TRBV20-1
CSARGQLATNEKLFF
TGCAGTGCCCGAGGCCAGCTTGCAACTAATGAAAAACTGTTTTTT